Each of the 5 T cell receptor beta chains below was sequenced from the same sample in a study of cytomegalovirus exposure and HLA in healthy donors. A multiplex PCR was run with 60 Vbeta primers and 13 Jbeta primers. Measured with immunoSEQ multiplex PCR; TCRdb has only the in-frame clones, and not every one. The sample shows roughly 250,000 clones, approximately 70% of them seen only once. Specimen: PBMCs. These receptors were collected from a female donor in good health and CMV-seronegative.

J is TRBJ1-5 and V is TRBV6-5; 7 bases are a match to TRBD1. The CDR3 sequence is 15 residues long. CDR1 and CDR2 (germline): MNHEY, SVGAGI. Trimming took 6 bases from V and 2 from J; bases not matched to a gene: 7. DNA for the CDR3: TGTGCCAGCAGCCCCAACGGACAGGGCAATCAGCCCCAGCATTTT. The encoded protein is CASSPNGQGNQPQHF.

CDR3 residues: CASSIRGNTEAFF. CDR3 in DNA: TGTGCCAGTAGTATCCGGGGGAACACTGAAGCTTTCTTT. V is TRBV19 and J is TRBJ1-1; D not resolved. Deletions cut 3 bases from V and 1 base from J, with 6 bases between. The CDR3 is 13 amino acids. Germline V gene data show CDR1 as LNHDA and CDR2 as SQIVND (reference sequence).

This clone was observed a handful of times. The rearrangement links TRBV15 to TRBJ2-7, with 8 bases matching TRBD1. V dropped 0 bases and J dropped 1; count of bases not matched to a gene: 11. Germline CDR1 LNHNV, CDR2 YYDKDF (reference sequence). This CDR3 contains 18 residues. The CDR3 sequence: CATSREGALDRASYEQYF. The CDR3 DNA is TGTGCCACCAGCAGAGAGGGGGCCCTGGACAGGGCTTCCTACGAGCAGTACTTC.

As DNA, the CDR3 is TGTGCCAGCAGTGAGTTTCAGGCTGGAAACACCATATATTTT. It specifies CASSEFQAGNTIYF. This rearrangement joins TRBV2 to TRBJ1-3; D is ambiguous. Germline-derived CDR1 and CDR2 are SNHLY and FYNNEI. CDR3 length: 14 residues. V lost 3 bases, J lost 2 bases, and 8 bases lay in between.

This chain uses TRBV13 with TRBJ2-5, with a weak D call TRBD2 (6 bases). Gene TRBJ2-7 matches the end of the DNA better, so the J call may be wrong. The CDR3 runs 16 residues. Germline V gives CDR1 PRHDT, CDR2 FYEKMQ (reference sequence). The CDR3 region is CASSPLAYRSSYEQYF. The CDR3 DNA reads as TGTGCCAGCAGCCCCCTAGCGTACCGGAGCTCCTACGAGCAGTACTTC.